These 30 T cell receptor beta chains were all obtained from the same sample, sequenced in a study of cytomegalovirus exposure and HLA in healthy donors. Method: immunoSEQ multiplex PCR; TCRdb's copy keeps in-frame clones and lacks some. This sample has over 85,000 clones, with over 75% found just once. The sequenced sample consisted of PBMCs. These receptors were taken from a woman under 40 in good health and CMV-seropositive.

V and J are TRBV13 and TRBJ2-7, with TRBD2 matching 13 bases. Per germline, CDR1 PRHDT and CDR2 FYEKMQ (reference sequence). The V segment lost 5 bases and the J segment 0 bases; nucleotides outside the gene matches: 7. This CDR3 comprises 17 residues. The CDR3 loop reads CASSPGTSGISSYEQYF. CDR3 nucleotide sequence: TGTGCCAGCAGCCCAGGGACTAGCGGGATCAGCTCCTACGAGCAGTACTTC. Together with reference TRBV13 and TRBJ2-7, the CDR3 gives the full variable domain: AAGVIQSPRHLIKEKRETATLKCYPIPRHDTVYWYQQGPGQDPQFLISFYEKMQSDKGSIPDRFSAQQFSDYHSELNMSSLELGDSALYFCASSPGTSGISSYEQYFGPGTRLTVT.

The gene calls are TRBV25-1 and TRBJ1-3; the D is unclear. CDR3 length: 15 residues. The V end was cut by 5 bases, the J end by 1 base, with 12 bases between. Germline V CDR1 and CDR2: MGHDK, SYGVNS. The CDR3: CASSTQVLSGNTIYF. The CDR3 DNA reads as TGTGCCAGCAGTACCCAAGTCCTATCTGGAAACACCATATATTTT.

CDR3 in DNA: TGCGCCAGCAGCTTGGTGGCTAGCGGGGGGGCCGATACGCAGTATTTT. The encoded protein is CASSLVASGGADTQYF. The chain employs TRBV5-1 and TRBJ2-3; 12 bases fit TRBD2. Germline V gene sequence: CDR1 SGHRS, CDR2 YFSETQ. The V segment lost 0 bases and the J segment 6 bases; nucleotides outside the gene matches: 5. The CDR3 is 16 residues long. The full variable domain, in which reference TRBV5-1 and TRBJ2-3 provide the parts outside the CDR3, is KAGVTQTPRYLIKTRGQQVTLSCSPISGHRSVSWYQQTPGQGLQFLFEYFSETQRNKGNFPGRFSGRQFSNSRSEMNVSTLELGDSALYLCASSLVASGGADTQYFGPGTRLTVL.

The rearrangement uses TRBV30 and TRBJ2-7; 7 bases map to TRBD1. Trimming took 3 bases from V and 0 from J; bases not matched to a gene: 5. The CDR3 extends over 14 amino acids. In germline, CDR1 is GTSNPN, CDR2 SVGIG (reference sequence). As DNA, the CDR3 is TGTGCCTGGAGCTCCGGGACAGTCTCCTACGAGCAGTACTTC. Its protein product is CAWSSGTVSYEQYF.

V and J are TRBV6-1 and TRBJ1-2; TRBD1 matches at 8 bases. The V and J ends lost 11 bases and 7 bases, in that order; junction bases with no gene match: 12. Germline CDR1 reads MNHNS; CDR2 reads SASEGT. This CDR3 spans 13 amino acids. Here the CDR3 DNA reads TGTGCCTCCGGGACAGGTCTTGGAGGTGGCTACACCTTC. Protein sequence: CASGTGLGGGYTF.

Written as DNA, the CDR3 is TGTGCCAGCAGCTTCAGGAGACTAGCGGGGGGGGCCGGGCAGCAGTTCTTC. This codes for CASSFRRLAGGAGQQFF. The V call is TRBV7-2, the J call TRBJ2-1, with TRBD2 matching 14 bases. Germline V lookup: CDR1 SGHTA, CDR2 FQGNSA. The CDR3 has 17 amino acids. V shed 3 bases, J shed 11 bases, and the junction held 12 bases outside the gene matches.

This clone was detected once. The chain employs TRBV2 and TRBJ1-6, with a tentative D call TRBD1 (6 bases). The ends were cut back, 6 bases at V and 6 bases at J, with 9 bases in the middle. The CDR3 covers 13 residues. Germline-derived CDR1 and CDR2 are SNHLY and FYNNEI. CDR3 in amino acids: CASSGQPNSPLHF. The CDR3 DNA reads as TGTGCCAGCAGCGGACAGCCTAATTCACCCCTCCACTTT. Full variable domain (missing parts from reference TRBV2 and TRBJ1-6): EPEVTQTPSHQVTQMGQEVILRCVPISNHLYFYWYRQILGQKVEFLVSFYNNEISEKSEIFDDQFSVERPDGSNFTLKIRSTKLEDSAMYFCASSGQPNSPLHFGNGTRLTVT.

CDR3 coding DNA: TGCGCCAGCAGCCTCATGGGAGGGTCCGAGCAGTACTTC. Translated, it gives CASSLMGGSEQYF. The rearrangement joins TRBV4-1 to TRBJ2-7; the match to TRBD2 covers 7 bases. The CDR3 length is 13 residues. The germline CDR1 and CDR2 sequences are MGHRA and YSYEKL. Germline trimming cut 4 bases from V and 6 bases from J; bases unmatched to any gene: 6.

This chain uses TRBV5-4 with TRBJ2-2, with 7 bases aligning to TRBD2. The CDR3 is 16 amino acids. Germline V CDR1 and CDR2: SGHNT, YYREEE (reference sequence). The V gene end was trimmed by 5 bases and the J gene end by 4 bases; junction bases not matched to a gene: 11. The CDR3 DNA follows: TGTGCCAGCAGTGGTTCGGGGAGGGGTGGCACCGGGGAGCTGTTTTTT. Translated, it gives CASSGSGRGGTGELFF.

In this sample, this clone turned up a few times. V is TRBV11-2 and J is TRBJ2-5; TRBD2 agrees at 12 bases. The CDR3 extends over 15 amino acids. The J segment lost 7 bases and the V segment lost 4 bases, leaving 7 bases of the junction unmatched. Germline loops: CDR1 SGHAT, CDR2 FQNNGV. The CDR3 region is CASSSLAGGPGTQYF. The CDR3 region has the DNA TGTGCCAGCAGCTCCCTAGCGGGGGGGCCCGGGACCCAGTACTTC.

This sequence joins TRBV7-3 and TRBJ2-4, with TRBD2 matching 7 bases. The length of the CDR3 is 16 residues. In germline, CDR1 is SGHTA, CDR2 FQGTGA. V lost 2 bases, J lost 4 bases, and 8 bases stayed unmatched. The CDR3 reads CASSLGRAGSKNIQYF. The CDR3 bases are TGTGCCAGCAGCTTAGGGAGGGCCGGCAGTAAAAACATTCAGTACTTC.

This clone was counted between two and nine times. The genes are TRBV28 and TRBJ2-1, with 8 bases lining up with TRBD2. CDR3 length: 13 amino acids. Germline CDR1 reads MDHEN; CDR2 reads SYDVKM. V trimming: 6 bases; J trimming: 10 bases; junction bases outside the gene matches: 8. The CDR3 reads CASSRSTSVEQFF. CDR3 sequence (DNA): TGTGCCAGCAGCCGTTCGACTAGCGTAGAGCAGTTCTTC.

In its sample, this clone was seen once. The V and J genes are TRBV7-6 and TRBJ2-1; D is possibly TRBD1 (5 bases). Germline lookup yields CDR1 SGHVS and CDR2 FNYEAQ. Between the trimmed V and J ends, which lost 5 bases and 12 bases, there was a span of 14 bases. The CDR3 spans 12 residues. In DNA, the CDR3 is TGTGCCAGCAGCAATCCAGGGTCCGGGCAGTTCTTC. It specifies CASSNPGSGQFF. The variable domain in full, with the rest retrieved from reference TRBV7-6 and TRBJ2-1, is GAGVSQSPRYKVTKRGQDVALRCDPISGHVSLYWYRQALGQGPEFLTYFNYEAQQDKSGLPNDRFSAERPEGSISTLTIQRTEQRDSAMYRCASSNPGSGQFFGPGTRLTVL.

The V call is TRBV6-1, the J call TRBJ2-7; D remains unclear. The CDR3 is 15 amino acids. CDR1 is MNHNS, CDR2 SASEGT, per germline. Trimming left V 2 bases short and J 2 bases short, with 13 bases between. CDR3 sequence (DNA): TGTGCCAGCAGTGAACCCGTGGGCAGGACCTACGAGCAGTACTTC. Encoded protein: CASSEPVGRTYEQYF.

CDR3 sequence reads: CASSLSIQGETQYF. As DNA, the CDR3 is TGTGCCAGCAGTTTATCGATCCAGGGAGAGACCCAGTACTTC. This sequence joins TRBV27 and TRBJ2-5; D perhaps matches TRBD1 (5 bases). V lost 0 bases and J 4 bases, leaving 9 bases between the germline ends. The CDR3 is 14 residues long. The germline CDR1 and CDR2 sequences are MNHEY and SMNVEV (reference sequence).

The rearrangement links TRBV7-9 to TRBJ2-1; D gene uncertain. Germline loops: CDR1 SEHNR, CDR2 FQNEAQ (reference sequence). The V end was cut by 5 bases, the J end by 12 bases, with 14 bases between. The CDR3 has 12 residues. DNA for the CDR3: TGTGCCAGCAGCCGTGACTCGTACTTGCAGTTCTTC. It translates to CASSRDSYLQFF.

The CDR3 spells CASSLAGAGVSYEQYF. CDR3 nucleotide sequence: TGTGCCAGCAGTTTAGCCGGGGCAGGGGTCTCTTACGAGCAGTACTTC. This sequence joins TRBV27 and TRBJ2-7; D may be TRBD1 (6 bases). This CDR3 is 16 amino acids long. Germline V gene sequence: CDR1 MNHEY, CDR2 SMNVEV (reference sequence). The V gene lost 2 bases and the J gene lost 4 bases, with 18 bases spanning the gap.

The V gene is TRBV4-2, the J gene TRBJ2-7; 7 bases map to TRBD1. CDR3 length: 15 amino acids. V was clipped by 2 bases and J by 0 bases; unmatched bases: 4. From germline, CDR1 is LGHNA and CDR2 YNFKEQ. CDR3 DNA sequence: TGTGCCAGCAGCCAACAGGACAGGAGCTCCTACGAGCAGTACTTC. Amino acid sequence: CASSQQDRSSYEQYF.

The gene calls are TRBV30 and TRBJ1-3, with TRBD1 as a possible D gene (5 bases). The V gene's germline CDR1 is GTSNPN and CDR2 SVGIG (reference sequence). The ends were cut back, 3 bases at V and 1 base at J, with 10 bases in the middle. CDR3 length equals 14 residues. CDR3 bases: TGTGCCTGGAGACCCGGGGGATCTGGAAACACCATATATTTT. Its protein product is CAWRPGGSGNTIYF.

The rearrangement links TRBV2 to TRBJ1-2; TRBD1 matches 8 bases. CDR1 is SNHLY, CDR2 FYNNEI, per germline. This CDR3 contains 13 residues. V dropped 2 bases and J dropped 7; count of bases not matched to a gene: 3. The CDR3 is CASSEQGAGGYTF. Here the CDR3 DNA reads TGTGCCAGCAGTGAACAGGGGGCGGGTGGCTACACCTTC.

This clone appeared a few times. The chain has TRBV30 and TRBJ2-2; a weak D match, TRBD2 (5 bases). This CDR3 has 14 residues. Germline V CDR1 and CDR2: GTSNPN, SVGIG (reference sequence). V gave up 3 bases and J gave up 5 bases, with 13 bases separating them. The CDR3 coding sequence is TGTGCCTGGAGCGTGGCGGGTAATACCGGGGAGCTGTTTTTT. Translation gives CAWSVAGNTGELFF. The variable domain in full, completed from reference TRBV30 and TRBJ2-2, reads SQTIHQWPATLVQPVGSPLSLECTVEGTSNPNLYWYRQAAGRGLQLLFYSVGIGQISSEVPQNLSASRPQDRQFILSSKKLLLSDSGFYLCAWSVAGNTGELFFGEGSRLTVL.

In its sample, this clone was seen once. The chain joins TRBV5-6 to TRBJ2-7; a weak D match, TRBD1 (6 bases). The germline V gene has CDR1 SGHDT and CDR2 YYEEEE. The CDR3 consists of 14 residues. Trimming removed 5 bases from V and 2 bases from J, with 14 bases in between. CDR3: CASSIQGGTYEQYF. In DNA, the CDR3 is TGTGCCAGCAGTATACAGGGTGGGACCTACGAGCAGTACTTC.

V is TRBV21-1 and J is TRBJ1-2; the DNA was not used to check the table's D call, TRBD1. TRBV21-1 has pseudogene status. This CDR3 region has 13 residues. The CDR3 DNA reads as TGTGCCAGCAGGGAACAGGGACCGTATGGCTACACCTTC. This sequence encodes CASREQGPYGYTF.

This clone was detected only once. The genes are TRBV19 and TRBJ2-6, with D tentatively TRBD2 (5 bases). V shed 5 bases and J shed 1 base, with 9 bases lying between them. There are 15 residues in the CDR3. CDR1 is LNHDA, CDR2 SQIVND, per germline (reference sequence). The chain's CDR3 is CASSELASGANVLTF. In DNA form, the CDR3 reads TGTGCCAGTAGTGAATTAGCGTCTGGGGCCAACGTCCTGACTTTC. Full variable domain (missing parts from reference TRBV19 and TRBJ2-6): DGGITQSPKYLFRKEGQNVTLSCEQNLNHDAMYWYRQDPGQGLRLIYYSQIVNDFQKGDIAEGYSVSREKKESFPLTVTSAQKNPTAFYLCASSELASGANVLTFGAGSRLTVL.

The V and J genes are TRBV7-9 and TRBJ2-7, with a weak D call TRBD2 (5 bases). Trimming cost V 5 bases and J 5 bases, with 13 bases left between them. The germline gives CDR1 SEHNR, CDR2 FQNEAQ (reference sequence). The CDR3 runs to 13 residues. The CDR3 region has the DNA TGTGCCAGCAGCCCCCGTCGGGGAAACGAGCAGTACTTC. It specifies CASSPRRGNEQYF. Supplemented by reference TRBV7-9 and TRBJ2-7, the full variable domain reads DTGVSQNPRHKITKRGQNVTFRCDPISEHNRLYWYRQTLGQGPEFLTYFQNEAQLEKSRLLSDRFSAERPKGSFSTLEIQRTEQGDSAMYLCASSPRRGNEQYFGPGTRLTVT.

This chain joins TRBV14 and TRBJ2-4; 7 bases are a match to TRBD1. Per the germline V gene, CDR1 is SGHDN and CDR2 is FVKESK. This CDR3 is 15 amino acids long. Losses at the gene ends were 4 bases for V and 2 bases for J; bases not matched to a gene: 5. CDR3 sequence (DNA): TGTGCCAGCAGCCCTAAGACAGGGACCAAAAACATTCAGTACTTC. Translating gives CASSPKTGTKNIQYF.

V gene TRBV7-9 combines with J gene TRBJ1-4; D is possibly TRBD1 (6 bases). The V end lost 3 bases, the J end lost 6 bases, and 14 bases lay between the germline ends. There are 15 residues in the CDR3. In germline, CDR1 is SEHNR, CDR2 FQNEAQ (reference sequence). This CDR3 is CASSFDGQYDEKLFF. The CDR3 DNA follows: TGTGCCAGCAGCTTCGACGGACAGTATGATGAAAAACTGTTTTTT.

This chain uses TRBV7-9 with TRBJ2-5; D is unclear. Germline CDR1 and CDR2: SEHNR and FQNEAQ (reference sequence). The ends were cut back, 5 bases at V and 2 bases at J, with 12 bases in the middle. The CDR3 loop spans 14 amino acids. CDR3 sequence: CASSQDSRQETQYF. The CDR3 nucleotides read TGTGCCAGCAGCCAAGACTCCCGACAAGAGACCCAGTACTTC.

This clone came up once. The chain links TRBV4-1 to TRBJ1-2; TRBD1 agrees at 8 bases. The CDR3 consists of 17 residues. The junction had 7 bases not matched to a gene; V was cut back by 1 base and J by 0 bases. Germline CDR1 and CDR2: MGHRA and YSYEKL. In DNA form, the CDR3 reads TGCGCCAGCAGCCAAGGGCCGAGACAGGGGCCTAACTATGGCTACACCTTC. Translated: CASSQGPRQGPNYGYTF.

The rearrangement uses TRBV11-1 and TRBJ2-5; 7 nucleotides agree with TRBD2. This CDR3 contains 15 residues. Trimming removed 1 base from V and 5 bases from J; junction bases left unmatched: 7. Germline loops: CDR1 SGHAT, CDR2 FQDESV (reference sequence). CDR3 region: CASSLVRGSLETQYF. DNA for the CDR3: TGTGCCAGCAGCTTAGTCCGCGGGAGTTTGGAGACCCAGTACTTC.